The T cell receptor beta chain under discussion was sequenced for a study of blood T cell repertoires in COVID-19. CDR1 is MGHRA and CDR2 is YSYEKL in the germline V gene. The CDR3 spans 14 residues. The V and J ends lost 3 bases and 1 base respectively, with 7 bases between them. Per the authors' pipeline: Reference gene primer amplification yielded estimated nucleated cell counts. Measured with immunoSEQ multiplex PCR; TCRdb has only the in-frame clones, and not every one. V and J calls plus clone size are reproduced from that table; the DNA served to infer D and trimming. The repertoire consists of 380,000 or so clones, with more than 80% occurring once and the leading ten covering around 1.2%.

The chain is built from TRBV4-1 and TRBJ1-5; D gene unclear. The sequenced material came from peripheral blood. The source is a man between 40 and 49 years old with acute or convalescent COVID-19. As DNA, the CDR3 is TGCGCCAGCAGCCAGGGGAGAAGCAATCAGCCCCAGCATTTT. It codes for CASSQGRSNQPQHF.